What follows describes a single TCR beta chain. This clone's antigen is unknown. No clone much larger than this one lies a single base away; base qualities are absent. The collaborating institutions used their own protocols to collect whole blood in K2EDTA tubes. For TCRbeta analysis, collaborators shipped samples in one of three forms: frozen whole blood, isolated PBMCs, or DNA extracted from either of those sample types. TCRbeta CDR3 regions were amplified from genomic DNA by means of the immunoSEQ Assay, a bias-controlled multiplex PCR. Processing in the source paper ran as follows. Within the assay, amplification of reference gene primers was used to estimate how many nucleated cells each sample contained. Sequence reads were collapsed and filtered to measure the absolute abundance of every unique TCRbeta CDR3 rearrangement. For each sample, productive Simpson clonality was calculated as the square root of Simpson's diversity index over productive rearrangements. In its TCRdb copy, this immuneACCESS table keeps in-frame sequences only and misses some clones. Where compared with another copy, unresolved V genes explain less than half of these, and the others have no known cause. V and J calls and clone size come straight from that table; D and trimming were deduced from the DNA. This sample gives hundreds of thousands of clones in total; roughly 87% of them show up just once. The ten most abundant clones make up more than 7.5% of the sample.

The record originates from a study of blood T cell repertoires in COVID-19 (TCRdb year 2020). Study-wide context: Samples from collaborators originated in the United States, Italy and Spain and spanned both the acute and convalescent phases of COVID-19. The prospective study material was composed of cDNA or gDNA derived from T cells, B-cell-depleted T cells, or PBMCs. Subjects who had been exposed to COVID-19, were actively infected with it, or had recovered from it provided the deeply sampled blood TCRbeta repertoires that made up the dataset. The repertoires were made available in a free public database intended to serve as a resource for research on the immune response to SARS-CoV-2. The samples were drawn from two sources: the first 160 participants of the ongoing ImmuneRACE study, and over 950 subjects contributed by 6 global collaborators. Nearly every sample came with metadata listing a de-identified subject ID, COVID-19 status, age in years and sex. Where HLA class I and class II types were available, the types were taken from metadata supplied by the sample provider, not from assay-based typing.

Overall results and qualifications from the work: The amount of clinical and demographic metadata varied by source and participant and was provided uncurated.

V trim: 0 bases; J trim: 7 bases; unmatched bases: 10. The CDR3 starts with the cysteine, ends with the phenylalanine, and has 17 residues. Only the CDR3 DNA stays, 51 bases, in frame from base 1. Via the germline V gene (reference sequence), CDR1 is LNHDA and CDR2 SQIVND. Sequencing used peripheral blood. The TCR sequence derives from a man between 18 and 35 years old with active or convalescent COVID-19. The V gene is TRBV19 and the J gene is TRBJ2-3, with 10 central nucleotides matching TRBD2. The bases read TGTGCCAGTAGTATAGATCGACTAGCGGGTTCCCAAAATACGCAGTATTTT. Its translation is CASSIDRLAGSQNTQYF.